Presented here are 23 T cell receptor beta chains from one specimen sequenced in a study of OX40 agonist ivuxolimab in advanced cancers. The method was immunoSEQ multiplex PCR; TCRdb's version includes in-frame clones alone and lacks a portion of them. The sample lists around 60,000 clones, roughly 87% occurring once. Sequencing used CD4+ or CD8+ T cells sorted from blood, obtained in a trial of the OX40 agonist ivuxolimab. The receptors originated from an adult with an advanced solid tumor such as melanoma, head and neck, liver or kidney cancer.

The chain employs TRBV28 and TRBJ1-5, with D perhaps TRBD1 (6 bases). This CDR3 is built from 14 residues. Germline CDR1 and CDR2: MDHEN and SYDVKM. Trimming took off 4 bases at V and 6 bases at J, with 13 bases between the two ends. CDR3 protein: CASSSGGEAQPQHF. The DNA for the CDR3 is TGTGCCAGCAGTTCCGGGGGCGAAGCTCAGCCCCAGCATTTT.

J is TRBJ2-6 and V is TRBV30; 9 bases align to TRBD1. The CDR3 covers 18 residues. V shed 1 base and J 0 bases; nucleotides not matched to a gene: 7. The V gene's germline CDR1 is GTSNPN and CDR2 SVGIG (reference sequence). CDR3 DNA: TGTGCCTGGAGTGCAAAGGGACAGGGCTACTCTGGGGCCAACGTCCTGACTTTC. Protein: CAWSAKGQGYSGANVLTF.

This chain uses TRBV6-6 with TRBJ1-5; D gene unclear. V lost 8 bases and J lost 6, with 11 bases in between. Germline CDR1 and CDR2: MNHNY and SVGAGI (reference sequence). This CDR3 has 12 residues. The CDR3 loop is CASGQAGQPQHF. CDR3 in DNA: TGTGCCAGCGGGCAGGCTGGTCAGCCCCAGCATTTT.

This chain links TRBV15 with TRBJ2-7, with D perhaps TRBD1 (5 bases). There are 15 residues in the CDR3. Deletions cut 3 bases from V and 6 bases from J, with 18 bases between. Germline-derived CDR1 and CDR2 are LNHNV and YYDKDF (reference sequence). The CDR3 here is CATSRDLGVGIEQYF. The DNA for the CDR3 is TGTGCCACCAGCAGGGATCTAGGGGTAGGGATCGAGCAGTACTTC.

As regards this clone: The junction departs from the called germline gene at one end, perhaps through a read error. The CDR3 DNA is TGTGCCAGCAGCCTATTAACCGGGACTGAAGCTTTCTTT. Protein sequence: CASSLLTGTEAFF. The V and J genes are TRBV5-1 and TRBJ1-1, with D unresolved. This CDR3 has 13 residues. CDR1 SGHRS and CDR2 YFSETQ come from the germline V gene.

The chain recombines TRBV30 with TRBJ2-5, with 7 nucleotides matching TRBD1. Germline lookup yields CDR1 GTSNPN and CDR2 SVGIG (reference sequence). Germline trimming cut 2 bases from V and 5 bases from J; bases unmatched to any gene: 8. The CDR3 is 14 residues long. The CDR3 nucleotides read TGTGCCTGGAGTACGACAGGGTTAGGGGAGACCCAGTACTTC. Translation: CAWSTTGLGETQYF.

This chain joins TRBV19 and TRBJ2-1; D tentatively reads TRBD1 or TRBD2 (5 bases each). The CDR3 runs 14 residues. V dropped 10 bases and J dropped 4 bases, with 17 bases sitting between them. The germline V gene has CDR1 LNHDA and CDR2 SQIVND (reference sequence). CDR3 nucleotide sequence: TGTGCCACTTTGGGACCACCGATGTACAATGAGCAGTTCTTC. Protein sequence: CATLGPPMYNEQFF.

This clone was detected only once. The chain joins TRBV28 to TRBJ1-3, with 10 bases aligning to TRBD1. The CDR3 contains 14 residues. The trim removed 6 bases at V and 5 bases at J, leaving 4 bases unmatched. From germline, CDR1 is MDHEN and CDR2 SYDVKM. The CDR3 sequence: CASRWTGGRNTIYF. The CDR3 DNA reads TGTGCCAGCAGATGGACAGGGGGACGAAACACCATATATTTT.

V gene TRBV6-5 combines with J gene TRBJ2-7; TRBD1 agrees at 9 bases. Looked up from germline, CDR1 is MNHEY and CDR2 is SVGAGI. Trimming at V came to 1 base and at J to 2 bases, leaving 3 bases not matched to a gene. The CDR3 loop spans 15 amino acids. This chain's CDR3 is CASSYLGTGPYEQYF. CDR3 DNA: TGTGCCAGCAGTTACTTGGGGACAGGGCCCTACGAGCAGTACTTC.

The chain joins TRBV5-1 to TRBJ1-1; D not resolved. The germline V and J ends were trimmed by 6 bases and 2 bases, with 17 bases remaining between them. The germline gives CDR1 SGHRS, CDR2 YFSETQ. The CDR3 spans 15 residues. In nucleotides, the CDR3 is TGCGCCAGCACTCTCGAGTCGCAGGTCAACACTGAAGCTTTCTTT. This sequence encodes CASTLESQVNTEAFF.

The table lists this clone with a count of one. CDR3 nucleotide sequence: TGCGCCAGCAGCTTGAAGGCACAGGGGGGGAACGAGCAGTACTTC. This codes for CASSLKAQGGNEQYF. The chain joins TRBV5-1 to TRBJ2-7, with D perhaps TRBD1 (8 bases). The CDR3 has 15 residues. With 1 base removed from V and 5 bases from J, the gap between germline ends came to 16 bases. CDR1 is SGHRS and CDR2 is YFSETQ in the germline V gene.

This clone appeared a few times. The rearrangement joins TRBV19 to TRBJ1-5, with 7 nucleotides matching TRBD1. The CDR3 is 15 amino acids. Trimming at V came to 4 bases and at J to 7 bases, leaving 10 bases not matched to a gene. Germline loops: CDR1 LNHDA, CDR2 SQIVND (reference sequence). CDR3 sequence reads: CASSNRDRVGQPQHF. CDR3 nucleotides: TGTGCCAGTAGTAACCGGGACAGAGTGGGACAGCCCCAGCATTTT.

V is TRBV19 and J is TRBJ2-5; D may be TRBD2 (5 bases). Per the germline V gene, CDR1 is LNHDA and CDR2 is SQIVND (reference sequence). The CDR3 extends over 14 amino acids. V was trimmed by 0 bases and J by 5 bases, leaving 10 bases between them. CDR3 coding DNA: TGTGCCAGTAGTATAGAACGGGGTGGCGAGACCCAGTACTTC. Translated, it gives CASSIERGGETQYF.

This sequence joins TRBV19 and TRBJ1-2; TRBD1 might be the D (6 bases). The CDR3 loop spans 14 amino acids. Germline assignment: CDR1 LNHDA and CDR2 SQIVND (reference sequence). V was trimmed by 6 bases and J by 2 bases, leaving 13 bases between them. CDR3 region: CASRNREGNYGYTF. The CDR3 DNA reads TGTGCCAGTAGAAACAGGGAAGGGAACTATGGCTACACCTTC.

This CDR3 is CASSLVGTGGNTEAFF. CDR3 coding DNA: TGTGCCAGCAGCTTGGTCGGTACAGGGGGCAACACTGAAGCTTTCTTT. The chain links TRBV5-5 to TRBJ1-1; 9 nucleotides line up with TRBD1. This CDR3 has 16 amino acids. After removal of 0 bases from V and 2 bases from J, the junction contained 5 bases not matched to a gene. CDR1 and CDR2 (germline): SGHKS, YYEKEE (reference sequence).

This chain connects TRBV7-2 to TRBJ2-6; D not certain. This CDR3 comprises 15 residues. The germline V and J ends were trimmed by 1 base and 0 bases, with 4 bases remaining between them. Germline loops: CDR1 SGHTA, CDR2 FQGNSA. CDR3 coding DNA: TGTGCCAGCAGCTTAGGAAGCTCTGGGGCCAACGTCCTGACTTTC. It translates to CASSLGSSGANVLTF.

V usage is TRBV28 and J usage is TRBJ2-7, with 13 positions matching TRBD2. The CDR3 is 16 residues long. The V and J ends lost 4 bases and 1 base, in that order; junction bases with no gene match: 4. From germline, CDR1 is MDHEN and CDR2 SYDVKM. The CDR3, as DNA: TGTGCCAGCAGTTCCGGGACTAGCGGGACATCCTACGAGCAGTACTTC. Its protein product is CASSSGTSGTSYEQYF.

This chain links TRBV30 with TRBJ1-5; D ambiguous. Germline V gene sequence: CDR1 GTSNPN, CDR2 SVGIG (reference sequence). V lost 2 bases and J 2 bases, leaving 13 bases between the germline ends. The CDR3 covers 15 residues. In nucleotides, the CDR3 is TGTGCCTGGAGTCGGGGAGGAGGAGGCAATCAGCCCCAGCATTTT. Its protein is CAWSRGGGGNQPQHF.

The chain uses TRBV28 and TRBJ2-2, with 12 bases lining up with TRBD2. After removal of 6 bases from V and 7 bases from J, the junction contained 6 bases not matched to a gene. The germline gives CDR1 MDHEN, CDR2 SYDVKM. CDR3 length: 15 residues. The CDR3: CASSPSGRAFGELFF. The CDR3 nucleotides read TGTGCCAGCAGCCCTAGCGGGAGGGCCTTCGGGGAGCTGTTTTTT.

The chain employs TRBV6-6 and TRBJ2-7, with unresolved D. CDR1 is MNHNY and CDR2 is SVGAGI in the germline V gene (reference sequence). The V end lost 10 bases, the J end lost 7 bases, and 20 bases lay between the germline ends. The CDR3 runs to 13 residues. The CDR3 DNA follows: TGTGCCATCAGCCTGACATTGGCTCAAGAGCAGTACTTC. It translates to CAISLTLAQEQYF.

The V gene is TRBV6-5, the J gene TRBJ1-1, with 10 positions matching TRBD1. V was pared by 4 bases and J by 4 bases, with 9 bases of the junction left unmatched. Germline V CDR1 and CDR2: MNHEY, SVGAGI. This CDR3 contains 16 residues. In DNA form, the CDR3 reads TGTGCCAGCAGTTTAAGGACAGGGGGAAGGGTCACTGAAGCTTTCTTT. Protein product: CASSLRTGGRVTEAFF.

To note about this clone: The same CDR3 can be traced to other DNA sequences in this sample. The chain uses TRBV4-1 and TRBJ2-6; weak D call: TRBD1 (5 bases). Trimming took off 5 bases at V and 4 bases at J, with 15 bases between the two ends. The length of the CDR3 is 16 residues. Germline CDR1 MGHRA, CDR2 YSYEKL. CDR3: CASSSPEGAGANVLTF. As DNA, the CDR3 is TGCGCCAGCAGCTCACCGGAAGGGGCCGGGGCCAACGTCCTGACTTTC.

This clone was counted between two and nine times. The CDR3 loop reads CASSARDGHTEAFF. The DNA for the CDR3 is TGTGCCAGCAGCGCGAGGGACGGACACACTGAAGCTTTCTTT. J is TRBJ1-1 and V is TRBV9; possible D gene TRBD1, 5 bases. Trimming took 3 bases from V and 3 from J, leaving 12 bases between them. CDR3 size: 14 residues. CDR1 is SGDLS and CDR2 is YYNGEE in the germline V gene.